What follows is one T cell receptor (beta chain) and its context. This sample was taken from a study of cytomegalovirus exposure and HLA in healthy donors. The junction had 7 bases not matched to a gene; V was cut back by 7 bases and J by 2 bases. The CDR3 sequence is 15 residues long. Germline V gives CDR1 SGHNT, CDR2 YENEEA. PCR was performed using 60 Vbeta and 13 Jbeta primers. The table came from immunoSEQ multiplex PCR; TCRdb's copy has only in-frame clones and leaves some out. The table includes under 170,000 clones, about four fifths detected once. The specimen was PBMCs. This chain uses TRBV11-3 with TRBJ2-2; 7 nucleotides align to TRBD1. The clonotype originates from a man in his fifties in good health and CMV-seropositive. This chain's CDR3 is CASTDGTANTGELFF. The CDR3 DNA follows: TGTGCCAGCACCGACGGGACAGCCAACACCGGGGAGCTGTTTTTT.